A single sample is the source of the 26 T cell receptor beta chains below, sequenced in a study of T cell responses to AZD1222 COVID-19 vaccine. TCRdb keeps only in-frame clones here, not all; method: immunoSEQ multiplex PCR. The data contain under 150,000 clones, around 90% of them singletons. The specimen comprised peripheral blood, sampled on day 0 of MenACWY control vaccination. Source of these receptors: an adult in good health.

The gene calls are TRBV7-3 and TRBJ2-2; weak D call: TRBD2 (5 bases). Germline CDR1 and CDR2: SGHTA and FQGTGA. V dropped 5 bases and J dropped 6 bases, with 13 bases sitting between them. CDR3 size: 14 residues. The CDR3 here is CASSLVGRAGELFF. The CDR3, as DNA: TGTGCCAGCAGCCTTGTGGGGAGAGCCGGGGAGCTGTTTTTT.

This sequence joins TRBV5-4 and TRBJ1-3; the match to TRBD1 covers 11 bases. The CDR3 is 15 amino acids. Germline CDR1 reads SGHNT; CDR2 reads YYREEE (reference sequence). V trimming: 4 bases; J trimming: 3 bases; junction bases outside the gene matches: 3. DNA for the CDR3: TGTGCCAGCAGCACGGACAGGGGGCATGGAAACACCATATATTTT. This sequence encodes CASSTDRGHGNTIYF.

This clone was found a few times. The chain carries TRBV7-6 and TRBJ1-5; D unclear. CDR3 length: 17 amino acids. CDR1 and CDR2 from the germline V gene are SGHVS and FNYEAQ. The V and J ends lost 5 bases and 0 bases respectively, with 17 bases between them. Here the CDR3 DNA reads TGTGCCAGCAGCCGTCCCGGGTCCCCCTATAGCAATCAGCCCCAGCATTTT. Protein sequence: CASSRPGSPYSNQPQHF. Looking up the rest from reference TRBV7-6 and TRBJ1-5 gives the full variable domain: GAGVSQSPRYKVTKRGQDVALRCDPISGHVSLYWYRQALGQGPEFLTYFNYEAQQDKSGLPNDRFSAERPEGSISTLTIQRTEQRDSAMYRCASSRPGSPYSNQPQHFGDGTRLSIL.

This clone was recorded once. The chain uses TRBV7-6 and TRBJ2-2, with TRBD1 identical over 9 bases. The CDR3 extends over 17 amino acids. The V gene's germline CDR1 is SGHVS and CDR2 FNYEAQ. V shed 1 base, J shed 4 bases, and the junction held 7 bases outside the gene matches. The DNA of the CDR3 is TGTGCCAGCAGCTTAGGGTATTGGACAGGGGTCACCGGGGAGCTGTTTTTT. This translates into CASSLGYWTGVTGELFF.

In its sample, this clone was seen a few times. This sequence joins TRBV27 and TRBJ1-3; D perhaps matches TRBD1 (6 bases). Germline values: CDR1 MNHEY, CDR2 SMNVEV (reference sequence). V was clipped by 5 bases and J by 0 bases, with 8 bases between them. This CDR3 region has 14 residues. CDR3 coding DNA: TGTGCCAGCAGTCGACAGGCCTCTGGAAACACCATATATTTT. Translated: CASSRQASGNTIYF.

The chain links TRBV6-5 to TRBJ1-1; 7 bases are shared with TRBD1. This CDR3 region has 14 residues. Germline CDR1 MNHEY, CDR2 SVGAGI. The J segment lost 2 bases and the V segment lost 10 bases, leaving 10 bases of the junction unmatched. CDR3 nucleotides: TGTGCCACTAAAACCGGGACAGCAAACACTGAAGCTTTCTTT. It yields the protein CATKTGTANTEAFF.

The genes are TRBV7-9 and TRBJ1-2, with a possible D match to TRBD1 (5 bases). Looked up from germline, CDR1 is SEHNR and CDR2 is FQNEAQ (reference sequence). The CDR3 has 14 residues. Trimming stripped 11 bases from V and 8 bases from J, with 24 bases between. Here the CDR3 reads CAGRPSAGSGGYTF. In DNA, the CDR3 is TGTGCCGGTAGGCCTTCCGCAGGGTCGGGCGGCTACACCTTC.

The chain combines TRBV7-3 with TRBJ2-3; perhaps TRBD2 as D (6 bases). Between the trimmed V and J ends, which lost 4 bases and 4 bases, there was a span of 12 bases. Germline V gene lookup returns CDR1 SGHTA and CDR2 FQGTGA. The CDR3 extends over 14 amino acids. CDR3 residues: CASSSGGVPDTQYF. The CDR3 DNA sequence: TGTGCCAGCAGCTCCGGAGGGGTCCCAGATACGCAGTATTTT. Full variable domain (rest looked up from reference TRBV7-3 and TRBJ2-3): GAGVSQTPSNKVTEKGKYVELRCDPISGHTALYWYRQSLGQGPEFLIYFQGTGAADDSGLPNDRFFAVRPEGSVSTLKIQRTERGDSAVYLCASSSGGVPDTQYFGPGTRLTVL.

The V gene is TRBV19, the J gene TRBJ1-2; D is possibly TRBD1 (6 bases). This CDR3 spans 13 amino acids. The germline V gene encodes CDR1 LNHDA and CDR2 SQIVND (reference sequence). Trimming stripped 9 bases from V and 4 bases from J, with 15 bases between. The CDR3 bases are TGTGCCAGCACATGGGGGCAAGGCTATGGCTACACCTTC. It yields the protein CASTWGQGYGYTF.

This chain connects TRBV10-2 to TRBJ2-7, with D maybe TRBD2 (6 bases). In germline, CDR1 is WSHSY, CDR2 SAAADI. The CDR3 runs to 15 residues. V lost 0 bases and J lost 2, with 11 bases in between. The DNA for the CDR3 is TGCGCCAGCAGTGAGTCGGCGGGGACCACCTACGAGCAGTACTTC. Translated: CASSESAGTTYEQYF.

The genes are TRBV6-1 and TRBJ2-1, with 7 bases aligning to TRBD1. The ends lost 0 bases at V and 3 bases at J; junction bases unmatched: 5. Germline CDR1 MNHNS, CDR2 SASEGT. The CDR3 extends over 16 amino acids. In nucleotides, the CDR3 is TGTGCCAGCAGTGAAGCGCATCAGGGGGTCTACAATGAGCAGTTCTTC. This sequence encodes CASSEAHQGVYNEQFF.

The rearrangement links TRBV15 to TRBJ1-2; D is undetermined. The V end lost 0 bases, the J end lost 0 bases, and 2 bases lay between the germline ends. CDR3 length: 13 amino acids. Germline CDR1 is LNHNV and CDR2 is YYDKDF (reference sequence). CDR3 loop: CATSRDSNYGYTF. The CDR3 DNA reads TGTGCCACCAGCAGAGATTCTAACTATGGCTACACCTTC.

The chain recombines TRBV10-3 with TRBJ2-7, with D uncertain. Trimming stripped 3 bases from V and 4 bases from J, with 10 bases between. Per the germline V gene, CDR1 is ENHRY and CDR2 is SYGVKD. This CDR3 is 13 amino acids long. CDR3 nucleotide sequence: TGTGCCATCAGTGACGGCAGTAGTTACGAGCAGTACTTC. It yields the protein CAISDGSSYEQYF.

The chain employs TRBV29-1 and TRBJ2-2; D not resolved. Per the germline V gene, CDR1 is SQVTM and CDR2 is ANQGSEA. This CDR3 is 13 amino acids long. V was pared by 1 base and J by 7 bases, with 10 bases between. In DNA form, the CDR3 reads TGCAGCGTTGAAGCACAGCGTGACGGGGAGCTGTTTTTT. Its protein product is CSVEAQRDGELFF.

The chain employs TRBV11-2 and TRBJ1-1; D remains unclear. CDR1 is SGHAT, CDR2 FQNNGV, per germline. The CDR3 totals 11 residues. Trimming pared 4 bases from V and 6 bases from J, leaving 6 bases between. The CDR3 here is CASSYGPEAFF. CDR3 DNA sequence: TGTGCCAGCAGCTATGGCCCTGAAGCTTTCTTT.

The J gene is TRBJ2-1, the V gene TRBV28; D might be TRBD1 (6 bases). Germline V gene lookup returns CDR1 MDHEN and CDR2 SYDVKM. The CDR3 is made up of 17 amino acids. Trimming pared 4 bases from V and 9 bases from J, leaving 25 bases between. The CDR3 bases are TGTGCCAGCAGTTGGGGGTTTGGGAGCCTTAGGGGGATTGAGCAGTTCTTC. It translates to CASSWGFGSLRGIEQFF.

The V and J genes are TRBV27 and TRBJ1-2; 7 bases fit TRBD1. The CDR3 length is 14 residues. Germline V gene data show CDR1 as MNHEY and CDR2 as SMNVEV (reference sequence). The ends lost 4 bases at V and 7 bases at J; junction bases unmatched: 9. The CDR3 DNA sequence: TGTGCCAGCAGTTCCTACCAGGGGGGAGGTGGCTACACCTTC. It codes for CASSSYQGGGGYTF.

The chain couples TRBV11-2 to TRBJ2-1; TRBD2 agrees at 9 bases. Germline CDR1 SGHAT, CDR2 FQNNGV. The V gene end was trimmed by 7 bases and the J gene end by 6 bases; junction bases not matched to a gene: 13. This CDR3 is built from 16 residues. CDR3 loop: CASTPGAGGLRNEQFF. The CDR3 bases are TGTGCCAGCACCCCCGGGGCGGGGGGGCTTCGCAATGAGCAGTTCTTC.

The V call is TRBV4-1, the J call TRBJ2-4; TRBD1 or TRBD2 may be the D gene (5 bases each). V was shortened by 4 bases and J by 2 bases, with 18 bases between the two germline ends. The CDR3 is 17 residues long. Looked up from germline, CDR1 is MGHRA and CDR2 is YSYEKL. The CDR3: CASSLVVLGVSKNIQYF. CDR3 nucleotide sequence: TGCGCCAGCAGCCTCGTTGTTTTGGGGGTATCCAAAAACATTCAGTACTTC.

The chain joins TRBV10-2 to TRBJ2-3; D gene unclear. From germline, CDR1 is WSHSY and CDR2 SAAADI. CDR3 length equals 15 residues. Trimming took off 1 base at V and 0 bases at J, with 8 bases between the two ends. DNA for the CDR3: TGCGCCAGCAGTGAGTGGGCTACCAGCACAGATACGCAGTATTTT. The encoded protein is CASSEWATSTDTQYF.

This chain links TRBV5-1 with TRBJ2-3, with TRBD2 matching over 9 bases. The V gene end was trimmed by 4 bases and the J gene end by 6 bases; junction bases not matched to a gene: 15. Germline CDR1 reads SGHRS; CDR2 reads YFSETQ. This CDR3 is built from 17 residues. CDR3 nucleotide sequence: TGCGCCAGCAGCGGGAATCGACTAGCGGCTGAGTGGGATACGCAGTATTTT. It translates to CASSGNRLAAEWDTQYF.

The chain carries TRBV18 and TRBJ1-2, with TRBD1 as a possible D gene (6 bases). The length of the CDR3 is 15 residues. Trimming shortened V by 3 bases and J by 5 bases, and 16 bases separated the two germline ends. The germline CDR1 and CDR2 sequences are KGHSH and LQKENI. The chain's CDR3 is CASSPQNRVPYGYTF. CDR3 bases: TGTGCCAGCTCACCGCAAAACAGGGTTCCGTATGGCTACACCTTC.

This clone was counted once. V is TRBV7-8 and J is TRBJ2-7, with D hard to call. Germline CDR1 is SGHVS and CDR2 is FQNEAQ. V gave up 7 bases and J gave up 6 bases, with 13 bases separating them. This CDR3 has 12 residues. The CDR3 here is CASTQRQSEQYF. CDR3 DNA: TGTGCCAGCACCCAACGGCAGAGCGAGCAGTACTTC.

The chain is built from TRBV27 and TRBJ2-3; 10 bases are shared with TRBD2. After removal of 6 bases from V and 5 bases from J, the junction contained 5 bases not matched to a gene. The CDR3 totals 14 residues. From germline, CDR1 is MNHEY and CDR2 SMNVEV (reference sequence). The chain's CDR3 is CASRSLAGKDTQYF. In DNA form, the CDR3 reads TGTGCCAGCAGGTCACTAGCGGGGAAAGATACGCAGTATTTT.

V usage is TRBV7-9 and J usage is TRBJ1-3, with D unresolved. The CDR3 extends over 16 amino acids. Germline assignment: CDR1 SEHNR and CDR2 FQNEAQ (reference sequence). The V end lost 0 bases, the J end lost 0 bases, and 9 bases lay between the germline ends. This CDR3 is CASSLARTTSGNTIYF. The CDR3 region has the DNA TGTGCCAGCAGCTTAGCTAGGACTACCTCTGGAAACACCATATATTTT.

The CDR3 region is CASSEGRNYGYTF. The CDR3 DNA reads as TGTGCCAGCAGTGAAGGCCGGAACTATGGCTACACCTTC. V usage is TRBV6-1 and J usage is TRBJ1-2; no firm D call. Germline V gene data show CDR1 as MNHNS and CDR2 as SASEGT. The CDR3 loop spans 13 amino acids. V was cut by 1 base and J by 2 bases, with 5 bases left in between.